This T cell receptor (beta chain) was identified in a study of cytomegalovirus exposure and HLA in healthy donors. At the level of the study: HLA-typed donors were the source of approximately 80 million unique TCRs held in an early data release. Study-wide points: A later analysis, which compared TCR beta chains of equal frequency, found the HLA-associated ones more clonally expanded. Published work reported that the classifier diagnosed cytomegalovirus status with high specificity and sensitivity. Most TCR beta V segments were productive about 90% or about 30% of the time in an earlier analysis.

This clone was detected once. As yet, its antigen is unknown. The CDR3 totals 17 residues. The V gene's germline CDR1 is LNHNV and CDR2 YYDKDF (reference sequence). Trimming removed 4 bases from V and 3 bases from J; junction bases left unmatched: 10. Vbeta (60) and Jbeta (13) primers were used in the PCR. Profiled with immunoSEQ multiplex PCR; TCRdb holds only in-frame clones, not every one. The sample has 230,000 or so clones, 85% to 95% seen once. The sample consisted of PBMCs. The V and J genes are TRBV15 and TRBJ2-2; 8 positions agree with TRBD1. The TCR was taken from a girl aged 2 to 10 in good health and CMV-seronegative. The CDR3 DNA follows: TGTGCCACCAGCAATTCAGGGGGCAACTGGGACACCGGGGAGCTGTTTTTT. This gives the protein CATSNSGGNWDTGELFF.